The 28 T cell receptor beta chains presented below share a single source sample, sequenced in a study of blood T cell repertoires in COVID-19. Measured with immunoSEQ multiplex PCR; TCRdb has only the in-frame clones, and not every one. This repertoire shows hundreds of thousands of clones, 86% found once; its top ten account for 3.8%. Sequencing was performed on PBMCs or T cells enriched from blood (not recorded which). The receptor set was obtained from a woman aged 35 to 49 with acute COVID-19.

J is TRBJ1-2 and V is TRBV20-1, with D possibly TRBD1 on 6 matching bases. The germline V and J ends were trimmed by 3 bases and 6 bases, with 17 bases remaining between them. The germline gives CDR1 DFQATT, CDR2 SNEGSKA (reference sequence). CDR3 length: 14 residues. CDR3 region: CSASHSQGSHGYTF. The CDR3 DNA reads as TGCAGTGCTAGTCACTCACAGGGCTCCCATGGCTACACCTTC.

As to this clone: At one boundary the junction diverges from the germline segment, which might be a read error. The chain employs TRBV9 and TRBJ1-1; 7 bases are shared with TRBD1. The CDR3 spans 11 residues. The germline V gene encodes CDR1 SGDLS and CDR2 YYNGEE. The CDR3 DNA follows: TGTGCCAGCAGCGTAGGGAACGACAGGGCCTTT. Translation: CASSVGNDRAF.

V gene TRBV5-6 combines with J gene TRBJ1-5; tentative D call: TRBD1 (5 bases). The length of the CDR3 is 14 residues. Germline V gene sequence: CDR1 SGHDT, CDR2 YYEEEE. Between the trimmed V and J ends, which lost 4 bases and 4 bases, there was a span of 12 bases. The CDR3 reads CASSRRGGNQPQHF. CDR3 DNA: TGTGCCAGCAGCAGGAGGGGCGGGAATCAGCCCCAGCATTTT.

This clone has a single count. V usage is TRBV28 and J usage is TRBJ2-3, with D unresolved. The CDR3 loop spans 14 amino acids. Trimming left V 4 bases short and J 4 bases short, with 12 bases between. The V gene's germline CDR1 is MDHEN and CDR2 SYDVKM. CDR3 in DNA: TGTGCCAGCAGTTCCCAGATCCGGGCAGATACGCAGTATTTT. This encodes CASSSQIRADTQYF. Together with reference TRBV28 and TRBJ2-3, the CDR3 gives the full variable domain: DVKVTQSSRYLVKRTGEKVFLECVQDMDHENMFWYRQDPGLGLRLIYFSYDVKMKEKGDIPEGYSVSREKKERFSLILESASTNQTSMYLCASSSQIRADTQYFGPGTRLTVL.

V usage is TRBV7-2 and J usage is TRBJ2-5, with 14 bases lining up with TRBD2. With V trimmed by 6 bases and J by 5 bases, 8 bases remained unmatched. This CDR3 region has 16 residues. Germline values: CDR1 SGHTA, CDR2 FQGNSA. CDR3 coding DNA: TGTGCCAGCAGTAATCCGGGACTAGCGGGAGCGGAGACCCAGTACTTC. Amino acids: CASSNPGLAGAETQYF.

This clone appeared a few times. CDR3 sequence: CASSRQGAGYTF. As DNA, the CDR3 is TGTGCCAGCAGCCGACAGGGGGCCGGCTACACCTTC. The chain combines TRBV4-2 with TRBJ1-2, with 10 positions matching TRBD1. Per germline, CDR1 LGHNA and CDR2 YNFKEQ. The CDR3 spans 12 residues. J was trimmed by 8 bases and V by 4 bases; bases with no gene match: 1.

This sequence joins TRBV5-1 and TRBJ1-2; D call uncertain. This CDR3 region has 13 residues. Germline V gene sequence: CDR1 SGHRS, CDR2 YFSETQ. Trimming left V 2 bases short and J 5 bases short, with 10 bases between. For the CDR3, the DNA is TGCGCCAGCAGCTTCGGGGAAAGGTATGGCTACACCTTC. This sequence encodes CASSFGERYGYTF.

The chain combines TRBV28 with TRBJ1-5, with D unclear. Germline V CDR1 and CDR2: MDHEN, SYDVKM. The length of the CDR3 is 12 residues. V was shortened by 4 bases and J by 5 bases, with 6 bases between the two germline ends. In nucleotides, the CDR3 is TGTGCCAGCAGTTCCGCGGATCAGCCCCAGCATTTT. It codes for CASSSADQPQHF.

The chain combines TRBV7-3 with TRBJ2-1; 7 nucleotides match TRBD2. The CDR3 has 16 amino acids. Looked up from germline, CDR1 is SGHTA and CDR2 is FQGTGA. V was clipped by 5 bases and J by 2 bases; unmatched bases: 9. CDR3 nucleotide sequence: TGTGCCAGCAGCCTAAGGCCACGGGGGGCCTACAATGAGCAGTTCTTC. It is translated as CASSLRPRGAYNEQFF. The full variable domain, its missing parts supplied by reference TRBV7-3 and TRBJ2-1, is GAGVSQTPSNKVTEKGKYVELRCDPISGHTALYWYRQSLGQGPEFLIYFQGTGAADDSGLPNDRFFAVRPEGSVSTLKIQRTERGDSAVYLCASSLRPRGAYNEQFFGPGTRLTVL.

This rearrangement joins TRBV28 to TRBJ1-5; 7 bases are a match to TRBD1. CDR1 and CDR2 (germline): MDHEN, SYDVKM. This CDR3 comprises 16 residues. With V trimmed by 6 bases and J by 4 bases, 12 bases remained unmatched. CDR3 loop: CASRGRRDSLNQPQHF. The CDR3, as DNA: TGTGCCAGCAGGGGGCGCCGGGACAGTTTGAATCAGCCCCAGCATTTT.

This clone has just one count. The chain has TRBV29-1 and TRBJ1-2; the match to TRBD1 covers 10 bases. CDR1 is SQVTM, CDR2 ANQGSEA, per germline. The CDR3 is made up of 13 amino acids. Germline trimming cut 6 bases from V and 5 bases from J; bases unmatched to any gene: 6. The CDR3 reads CSVDRGGVYGYTF. The CDR3 DNA reads as TGCAGCGTGGACAGGGGGGGAGTTTATGGCTACACCTTC.

In its sample, this clone was seen once. The J gene is TRBJ2-2, the V gene TRBV7-8; D might be TRBD2 (6 bases). V was shortened by 5 bases and J by 11 bases, with 15 bases between the two germline ends. Germline CDR1 reads SGHVS; CDR2 reads FQNEAQ. There are 13 residues in the CDR3. CDR3 protein: CASSRRDFGELFF. The DNA of the CDR3 is TGTGCCAGCAGCCGCCGGGACTTCGGTGAGCTGTTTTTT.

V and J are TRBV6-1 and TRBJ1-2; no reliable D call. The CDR3 runs 12 residues. Germline V gene data show CDR1 as MNHNS and CDR2 as SASEGT. V shed 1 base and J shed 11 bases, with 11 bases lying between them. The CDR3 sequence is CASSEVRGFYTF. CDR3 sequence (DNA): TGTGCCAGCAGTGAAGTACGAGGTTTTTACACCTTC.

CDR3 region: CASSLTGGGGNTIYF. The CDR3 nucleotides are TGCGCCAGCAGCTTGACAGGGGGCGGTGGAAACACCATATATTTT. The chain is built from TRBV5-1 and TRBJ1-3; TRBD1 aligns across 9 bases. Germline CDR1 reads SGHRS; CDR2 reads YFSETQ. Unmatched junction bases numbered 2, after V lost 1 base and J lost 3 bases. CDR3 length: 15 residues.

The chain uses TRBV29-1 and TRBJ2-3, with D unresolved. In germline, CDR1 is SQVTM, CDR2 ANQGSEA. The CDR3 runs 14 residues. Trimming removed 4 bases at V and 2 bases at J, with 13 bases between. The CDR3 here is CSVVVTLNTDTQYF. DNA of the CDR3: TGCAGCGTTGTGGTGACTCTTAACACAGATACGCAGTATTTT.

The V gene is TRBV6-2 or TRBV6-3, the J gene TRBJ2-5; 8 bases agree with TRBD1. CDR3 length: 15 amino acids. Germline trimming cut 5 bases from V and 5 bases from J; bases unmatched to any gene: 10. From germline, CDR1 is MNHEY and CDR2 SVGEGT. The CDR3: CASSGTGRLLETQYF. CDR3 coding DNA: TGTGCCAGCAGTGGGACAGGACGATTGTTGGAGACCCAGTACTTC.

The chain links TRBV28 to TRBJ2-1, with 8 bases fitting TRBD2. Trimming cost V 4 bases and J 9 bases; bases outside gene matches: 17. Germline CDR1 and CDR2: MDHEN and SYDVKM. The CDR3 covers 17 residues. CDR3 sequence: CASSSELAGGGVTEQFF. CDR3 sequence (DNA): TGTGCCAGCAGTTCTGAACTTGCGGGAGGCGGGGTTACTGAGCAGTTCTTC.

This clone was counted only a few times. The V call is TRBV5-1, the J call TRBJ2-7; 11 positions agree with TRBD1. Per the germline V gene, CDR1 is SGHRS and CDR2 is YFSETQ. J gave up 5 bases and V 1 base, and 2 bases lay outside the gene matches. The CDR3 sequence is 14 residues long. CDR3 in amino acids: CASSLWTGGNEQYF. The DNA of the CDR3 is TGCGCCAGCAGCTTGTGGACAGGGGGCAACGAGCAGTACTTC.

This rearrangement joins TRBV28 to TRBJ2-2; 8 bases map to TRBD2. The CDR3 contains 17 residues. J was trimmed by 1 base and V by 1 base; bases with no gene match: 5. Germline lookup yields CDR1 MDHEN and CDR2 SYDVKM. CDR3 nucleotides: TGTGCCAGCAGTTTATCACGCGGGAGGTTGAACACCGGGGAGCTGTTTTTT. Translation: CASSLSRGRLNTGELFF. Combining the CDR3 with reference TRBV28 and TRBJ2-2 gives the whole variable domain DVKVTQSSRYLVKRTGEKVFLECVQDMDHENMFWYRQDPGLGLRLIYFSYDVKMKEKGDIPEGYSVSREKKERFSLILESASTNQTSMYLCASSLSRGRLNTGELFFGEGSRLTVL.

This chain uses TRBV13 with TRBJ2-2, with a weak D call TRBD1 (7 bases). Germline lookup yields CDR1 PRHDT and CDR2 FYEKMQ (reference sequence). V was clipped by 7 bases and J by 5 bases, with 20 bases between them. The CDR3 sequence is 16 residues long. In DNA, the CDR3 is TGTGCCAGCAATGGGGGGAGGACAGGCTGGACCGGGGAGCTGTTTTTT. Its protein product is CASNGGRTGWTGELFF. Together with reference TRBV13 and TRBJ2-2, the CDR3 gives the full variable domain: AAGVIQSPRHLIKEKRETATLKCYPIPRHDTVYWYQQGPGQDPQFLISFYEKMQSDKGSIPDRFSAQQFSDYHSELNMSSLELGDSALYFCASNGGRTGWTGELFFGEGSRLTVL.

The genes are TRBV20-1 and TRBJ2-7; possibly TRBD1 for D (7 bases). Germline CDR1 DFQATT, CDR2 SNEGSKA (reference sequence). Between the trimmed V and J ends, which lost 3 bases and 6 bases, there was a span of 15 bases. The CDR3 is 13 amino acids. CDR3 bases: TGCAGTGCTAGTGGAGGGGGCGCGGTCGAGCAGTACTTC. Protein: CSASGGGAVEQYF.

The J gene is TRBJ1-4, the V gene TRBV28, with TRBD1 matching 8 bases. The V gene end was trimmed by 7 bases and the J gene end by 8 bases; junction bases not matched to a gene: 9. The CDR3 extends over 14 amino acids. CDR1 is MDHEN and CDR2 is SYDVKM in the germline V gene. Here the CDR3 DNA reads TGTGCCAGCAAGGAAGGAGACAGGGGCGAAAAACTGTTTTTT. This sequence encodes CASKEGDRGEKLFF.

This chain connects TRBV28 to TRBJ1-5, with 8 bases matching TRBD1. Germline CDR1 is MDHEN and CDR2 is SYDVKM. With 7 bases clipped from V and 6 bases from J, the junction kept 8 bases outside the gene matches. This CDR3 is built from 14 residues. The CDR3 bases are TGTGCCAGCATAGCAGGGGGCTCAGGTCAGCCCCAGCATTTT. Its protein product is CASIAGGSGQPQHF.

This clone was counted only a few times. The chain has TRBV4-2 and TRBJ1-1; no firm D call. Germline V gives CDR1 LGHNA, CDR2 YNFKEQ. Between the trimmed V and J ends, which lost 1 base and 4 bases, there was a span of 7 bases. The CDR3 extends over 13 amino acids. The CDR3 bases are TGTGCCAGCAGCCAAGGGGAGGTCACTGAAGCTTTCTTT. This translates into CASSQGEVTEAFF.

The chain carries TRBV18 and TRBJ1-1; no reliable D call. There are 15 residues in the CDR3. Germline lookup yields CDR1 KGHSH and CDR2 LQKENI. The V end lost 0 bases, the J end lost 0 bases, and 8 bases lay between the germline ends. The CDR3 region is CASSPPNSMNTEAFF. The CDR3 nucleotides read TGTGCCAGCTCACCACCAAACTCGATGAACACTGAAGCTTTCTTT.

The rearrangement links TRBV27 to TRBJ2-2; 8 bases match TRBD2. Germline CDR1 MNHEY, CDR2 SMNVEV (reference sequence). The J segment lost 0 bases and the V segment lost 2 bases, leaving 5 bases of the junction unmatched. The CDR3 runs to 17 residues. This CDR3 reads CASSLPPGLANTGELFF. The CDR3 DNA follows: TGTGCCAGCAGTTTACCACCGGGACTAGCGAACACCGGGGAGCTGTTTTTT.

The CDR3 reads CASSPAGYGYTF. DNA for the CDR3: TGTGCCAGCAGCCCCGCAGGGTATGGCTACACCTTC. The genes are TRBV28 and TRBJ1-2; D possibly corresponds to TRBD1 (5 bases). The ends were cut back, 6 bases at V and 5 bases at J, with 10 bases in the middle. Germline CDR1 MDHEN, CDR2 SYDVKM. The CDR3 has 12 residues.

This chain links TRBV19 with TRBJ2-1; TRBD2 aligns across 9 bases. The CDR3 covers 15 residues. Germline CDR1 reads LNHDA; CDR2 reads SQIVND (reference sequence). The V segment lost 7 bases and the J segment 10 bases; nucleotides outside the gene matches: 14. The CDR3 coding sequence is TGTGCCAGTACGTTAATTGCGGGAGGGCTGGGAGAGCAGTTCTTC. Its translation: CASTLIAGGLGEQFF.